These 29 T cell receptor beta chains were sequenced from one sample in a study of T-cell memory formation after mild COVID-19. TCRdb passed the 5' RACE reads through MiXCR, listing each CDR3 protein once. The data contain over 300,000 distinct CDR3 sequences, more than 20% of them seen just once; the ten biggest clones take up 21%. The sample taken for sequencing was PBMCs or a T cell subset sorted from them (not recorded which). These receptors all come from a man aged 18 to 35 who had mild COVID-19 (a few samples of this study predate the infection). Cell type and time point are not known.

This clonotype was seen only a few times. The chain carries TRBV10-3 and TRBJ2-3; maybe TRBD2 (7 bases). Germline V lookup: CDR1 ENHRY, CDR2 SYGVKD. Trimming removed 11 bases at V and 2 bases at J, with 17 bases between. The CDR3 extends over 14 amino acids. The CDR3 loop is CAARRGTLTDTQYF. The CDR3 DNA follows: TGTGCCGCTAGGCGGGGGACACTCACAGATACGCAGTATTTT.

Many counts were recorded for this clonotype. The CDR3 is CASSSEQGALGNEQFF. The CDR3 bases are TGCGCCAGCAGCTCAGAACAGGGGGCGCTCGGCAATGAGCAGTTCTTC. The rearrangement joins TRBV4-1 to TRBJ2-1; 9 nucleotides align to TRBD1. The V gene's germline CDR1 is MGHRA and CDR2 YSYEKL. The V gene end was trimmed by 5 bases and the J gene end by 6 bases; junction bases not matched to a gene: 11. The CDR3 has 16 amino acids.

This clonotype was counted a few times. V is TRBV5-1 and J is TRBJ2-1; 11 bases align to TRBD2. V trimming: 4 bases; J trimming: 5 bases; junction bases outside the gene matches: 11. Germline V gene lookup returns CDR1 SGHRS and CDR2 YFSETQ. The CDR3 has 17 residues. As DNA, the CDR3 is TGCGCCAGCAGCCCAGTGACTAGCGGGGAGATAGACAATGAGCAGTTCTTC. This encodes CASSPVTSGEIDNEQFF.

This clonotype was seen a few times. V usage is TRBV7-9 and J usage is TRBJ2-5; no definite D call. CDR1 and CDR2 from the germline V gene are SEHNR and FQNEAQ (reference sequence). This CDR3 has 14 residues. V dropped 3 bases and J dropped 5 bases, with 13 bases sitting between them. The CDR3 protein is CASSFPSLGETQYF. The CDR3 DNA reads as TGTGCCAGCAGCTTTCCGTCACTCGGGGAGACCCAGTACTTC. Combining the CDR3 with reference TRBV7-9 and TRBJ2-5 gives the whole variable domain DTGVSQNPRHKITKRGQNVTFRCDPISEHNRLYWYRQTLGQGPEFLTYFQNEAQLEKSRLLSDRFSAERPKGSFSTLEIQRTEQGDSAMYLCASSFPSLGETQYFGPGTRLLVL.

The V gene is TRBV3-1, the J gene TRBJ2-3, with 9 bases that match TRBD2. Trimming took 2 bases from V and 6 from J; bases not matched to a gene: 6. Germline values: CDR1 LGHDT, CDR2 YNNKEL (reference sequence). The CDR3 length is 15 residues. The DNA for the CDR3 is TGTGCCAGCAGCCAATGGGTAGCGGGGGAGGATACGCAGTATTTT. Its translation: CASSQWVAGEDTQYF.

This clonotype occurred many times. This rearrangement joins TRBV12-3 or TRBV12-4 to TRBJ1-5; no clear D gene. The germline V and J ends were trimmed by 5 bases and 3 bases, with 11 bases remaining between them. The CDR3 has 14 amino acids. For the CDR3, the DNA is TGTGCCAGCAGTCCGGACGGGTCCAATCAGCCCCAGCATTTT. Translated: CASSPDGSNQPQHF.

This clonotype appeared a few times. One end of the junction is discordant with germline, which a read error may explain. V gene TRBV12-3 or TRBV12-4 combines with J gene TRBJ2-6, with D hard to call. The CDR3 sequence is 12 residues long. Written as DNA, the CDR3 is TGTGCCAGCAGTCCTGGGTCCAACGTCCTGACTTTC. It encodes CASSPGSNVLTF.

The V gene is TRBV9, the J gene TRBJ1-4; D gene unclear. This CDR3 contains 14 residues. V lost 2 bases and J lost 8, with 13 bases in between. Germline CDR1 and CDR2: SGDLS and YYNGEE. The CDR3 region has the DNA TGTGCCAGCAGCGTGGGCAGTGGTGGCGAAAAACTGTTTTTT. This translates into CASSVGSGGEKLFF.

This clonotype has more than one count but fewer than ten. V is TRBV7-6 and J is TRBJ1-1, with TRBD1 as a possible D gene (5 bases). CDR3 length equals 15 residues. Germline V gene lookup returns CDR1 SGHVS and CDR2 FNYEAQ. Trimming stripped 3 bases from V and 1 base from J, with 12 bases between. The CDR3: CASSFTVGENTEAFF. The CDR3, as DNA: TGTGCCAGCAGCTTCACTGTAGGGGAGAACACTGAAGCTTTCTTT.

This clonotype has just a few counts. The chain carries TRBV20-1 and TRBJ2-1; TRBD2 matches 8 bases. V dropped 6 bases and J dropped 2; count of bases not matched to a gene: 6. CDR1 is DFQATT and CDR2 is SNEGSKA in the germline V gene (reference sequence). The CDR3 contains 14 residues. This CDR3 is CSAPGGATYNEQFF. CDR3 nucleotide sequence: TGCAGTGCCCCCGGGGGGGCAACCTACAATGAGCAGTTCTTC.

This rearrangement joins TRBV7-2 to TRBJ1-5; D remains ambiguous. Trimming removed 7 bases from V and 0 bases from J, with 16 bases in between. Germline V gene lookup returns CDR1 SGHTA and CDR2 FQGNSA. The CDR3 spans 16 residues. The CDR3 spells CASTLDTSYSNQPQHF. The CDR3 DNA is TGTGCCAGCACCCTCGACACATCCTATAGCAATCAGCCCCAGCATTTT.

This clonotype was detected a few times. The chain combines TRBV7-2 with TRBJ2-7; either TRBD1 or TRBD2 may supply D (5 bases each). The germline CDR1 and CDR2 sequences are SGHTA and FQGNSA. Trimming took off 6 bases at V and 2 bases at J, with 20 bases between the two ends. This CDR3 has 16 amino acids. This CDR3 is CASSRNSGTFTYEQYF. DNA for the CDR3: TGTGCCAGCAGTAGAAATTCCGGGACGTTCACCTACGAGCAGTACTTC.

This clonotype was seen more than once but under ten times. This chain links TRBV28 with TRBJ2-5, with D maybe TRBD2 (5 bases). The germline CDR1 and CDR2 sequences are MDHEN and SYDVKM. This CDR3 region has 14 residues. Between the trimmed V and J ends, which lost 5 bases and 2 bases, there was a span of 12 bases. The chain's CDR3 is CASSAPGWQETQYF. Written as DNA, the CDR3 is TGTGCCAGCAGTGCTCCGGGGTGGCAAGAGACCCAGTACTTC.

This clonotype turned up a few times. V is TRBV27 and J is TRBJ1-3; a possible D gene is TRBD1 (5 bases). This CDR3 has 14 residues. The V end lost 5 bases, the J end lost 2 bases, and 10 bases lay between the germline ends. Germline V gene lookup returns CDR1 MNHEY and CDR2 SMNVEV (reference sequence). The CDR3, as DNA: TGTGCCAGCAGTGGCAGGGTGACTGGAAACACCATATATTTT. Protein: CASSGRVTGNTIYF.

The chain recombines TRBV20-1 with TRBJ1-2; perhaps TRBD1 as D (5 bases). This CDR3 comprises 15 residues. The V and J ends lost 2 bases and 6 bases respectively, with 19 bases between them. Per germline, CDR1 DFQATT and CDR2 SNEGSKA (reference sequence). CDR3 region: CSARSHLGGRDGYTF. The CDR3 DNA sequence: TGCAGTGCTAGATCCCACCTCGGGGGGAGGGATGGCTACACCTTC.

The J gene is TRBJ2-6, the V gene TRBV25-1; 7 nucleotides match TRBD1. Germline V gene data show CDR1 as MGHDK and CDR2 as SYGVNS. J lost 0 bases, V lost 1 base, and 6 bases had no gene match. The CDR3 has 18 amino acids. CDR3 amino acids: CASSELSGGISGANVLTF. CDR3 nucleotides: TGTGCCAGCAGTGAATTGTCAGGGGGAATCTCTGGGGCCAACGTCCTGACTTTC.

This clonotype was seen many times. The rearrangement joins TRBV6-2 or TRBV6-3 to TRBJ2-7; the match to TRBD1 covers 10 bases. There are 14 residues in the CDR3. J was trimmed by 5 bases and V by 6 bases; bases with no gene match: 7. The germline V gene has CDR1 MNHEY and CDR2 SVGEGT. The CDR3 sequence is CASSRRTGGNEQYV. The DNA of the CDR3 is TGTGCCAGCAGCCGACGGACAGGGGGAAACGAGCAGTACGTC.

The chain links TRBV6-5 to TRBJ2-1, with D uncertain. Germline V gene data show CDR1 as MNHEY and CDR2 as SVGAGI. Deletions cut 5 bases from V and 2 bases from J, with 16 bases between. This CDR3 has 16 residues. The CDR3 sequence: CASSLSPHNAYNEQFF. DNA of the CDR3: TGTGCCAGCAGTCTGAGCCCCCACAACGCCTACAATGAGCAGTTCTTC.

By sample share, this clonotype is large. CDR3 in DNA: TGTGCCAGCAGCTTAGTAGCTAGCGGGGGGGGCACAGATACGCAGTATTTT. Protein: CASSLVASGGGTDTQYF. This chain uses TRBV7-2 with TRBJ2-3; TRBD2 aligns across 12 bases. This CDR3 spans 17 amino acids. Trimming took 1 base from V and 1 from J; bases not matched to a gene: 3. Germline V CDR1 and CDR2: SGHTA, FQGNSA.

In this sample, this clonotype turned up a few times. The chain has TRBV6-1 and TRBJ1-1; D unresolved. Germline CDR1 and CDR2: MNHNS and SASEGT. The V end was cut by 2 bases, the J end by 7 bases, with 14 bases between. The length of the CDR3 is 14 residues. Here the CDR3 reads CASSEWTLIGEAFF. The CDR3 bases are TGTGCCAGCAGTGAATGGACCCTAATCGGTGAAGCTTTCTTT.

V and J are TRBV6-5 and TRBJ2-1; possible D gene TRBD1, 6 bases. The germline V and J ends were trimmed by 2 bases and 6 bases, with 11 bases remaining between them. Germline V gene sequence: CDR1 MNHEY, CDR2 SVGAGI. The CDR3 is 14 amino acids. CDR3 region: CASSYRGSGNEQFF. CDR3 DNA: TGTGCCAGCAGTTACAGGGGGTCGGGCAATGAGCAGTTCTTC.

The CDR3 DNA is TGTGGAACAGGCATCTCTGGGGCCAACGTCCTGACTTTC. As protein: CGTGISGANVLTF. The chain is built from TRBV19 and TRBJ2-6, with D perhaps TRBD1 (5 bases). The CDR3 contains 13 residues. Per the germline V gene, CDR1 is LNHDA and CDR2 is SQIVND (reference sequence).

The rearrangement links TRBV20-1 to TRBJ1-2, with unresolved D. Trimming stripped 3 bases from V and 1 base from J, with 6 bases between. The CDR3 is 12 amino acids. Germline V gives CDR1 DFQATT, CDR2 SNEGSKA (reference sequence). CDR3 region: CSASAINYGYTF. CDR3 DNA sequence: TGCAGTGCTAGTGCGATTAACTATGGCTACACCTTC.

This clonotype has only a few counts. This rearrangement joins TRBV20-1 to TRBJ2-7; D unclear. Germline loops: CDR1 DFQATT, CDR2 SNEGSKA (reference sequence). The CDR3 covers 15 residues. V shed 0 bases and J shed 0 bases, with 12 bases lying between them. The CDR3 DNA follows: TGCAGTGCTAGAGATCGCTCCTTGAGCTCCTACGAGCAGTACGTC. This translates into CSARDRSLSSYEQYV.

This clonotype has a handful of counts. The CDR3 sequence: CASRPGTGGVNTEAFF. CDR3 sequence (DNA): TGCGCCAGCAGGCCCGGGACAGGGGGCGTGAACACTGAAGCTTTCTTT. The chain couples TRBV5-1 to TRBJ1-1; 12 nucleotides align to TRBD1. The V gene's germline CDR1 is SGHRS and CDR2 YFSETQ. The CDR3 extends over 16 amino acids. V lost 5 bases and J lost 0; bases outside the gene matches: 5.

This clonotype has more than one count but fewer than ten. This chain links TRBV12-3 or TRBV12-4 with TRBJ2-2, with 10 bases aligning to TRBD2. There are 17 residues in the CDR3. V shed 3 bases, J shed 1 base, and the junction held 5 bases outside the gene matches. The CDR3 is CASSFPLAGVNTGELFF. Written as DNA, the CDR3 is TGTGCCAGCAGTTTCCCTCTAGCGGGGGTGAACACCGGGGAGCTGTTTTTT.

This clonotype was counted only a few times. V is TRBV27 and J is TRBJ1-1, with D uncertain. V shed 8 bases and J shed 1 base, with 11 bases lying between them. Germline V gene lookup returns CDR1 MNHEY and CDR2 SMNVEV (reference sequence). This CDR3 is 13 amino acids long. The CDR3 DNA sequence: TGTGCCAGCGCTCGAAGTACGAACACTGAAGCTTTCTTT. It specifies CASARSTNTEAFF.

This clonotype was counted between two and nine times. This chain links TRBV27 with TRBJ2-2; D not certain. Looked up from germline, CDR1 is MNHEY and CDR2 is SMNVEV (reference sequence). The length of the CDR3 is 14 residues. Trimming removed 6 bases from V and 5 bases from J, with 13 bases in between. CDR3 sequence (DNA): TGTGCCAGCAGCGCCCTTTTTATTACCGGGGAGCTGTTTTTT. Its translation is CASSALFITGELFF.

This clonotype was detected a few times. The chain carries TRBV7-2 and TRBJ2-1; 7 positions match TRBD2. CDR3 length: 15 residues. V dropped 6 bases and J dropped 1; count of bases not matched to a gene: 6. Germline-derived CDR1 and CDR2 are SGHTA and FQGNSA. This chain's CDR3 is CASSYWRGSYNEQFF. Written as DNA, the CDR3 is TGTGCCAGCAGTTACTGGCGGGGGTCCTACAATGAGCAGTTCTTC.